This entry features one T cell receptor (beta chain) sequence. No antigen is known for it. Germline-derived CDR1 and CDR2 are SGHDT and YYEEEE. CDR3 length: 16 amino acids. Germline trimming cut 1 base from V and 4 bases from J; bases unmatched to any gene: 6. These data belong to a study of cytomegalovirus exposure and HLA in healthy donors. Study observations and caveats: Researchers left out some V segments, among them TRBV6-2 and TRBV6-3, as indistinguishable.

PCR was performed using 60 Vbeta and 13 Jbeta primers. Here immunoSEQ multiplex PCR was the method, and the copy in TCRdb shows in-frame clones only, minus some. The sample holds more than 90,000 clones; approximately 74% are singletons and the top ten take 1.5% to 2%. The sequenced sample consisted of PBMCs. This chain joins TRBV5-6 and TRBJ2-7, with 12 nucleotides matching TRBD2. The sequence came from a woman aged 40 to 50 in good health and CMV-seronegative. The CDR3 DNA is TGTGCCAGCAGCTTGTTTGCTAGCGGGGGGGTATACGAGCAGTACTTC. Its translation: CASSLFASGGVYEQYF. The full variable domain, completed using reference TRBV5-6 and TRBJ2-7, is DAGVTQSPTHLIKTRGQQVTLRCSPKSGHDTVSWYQQALGQGPQFIFQYYEEEERQRGNFPDRFSGHQFPNYSSELNVNALLLGDSALYLCASSLFASGGVYEQYFGPGTRLTVT.